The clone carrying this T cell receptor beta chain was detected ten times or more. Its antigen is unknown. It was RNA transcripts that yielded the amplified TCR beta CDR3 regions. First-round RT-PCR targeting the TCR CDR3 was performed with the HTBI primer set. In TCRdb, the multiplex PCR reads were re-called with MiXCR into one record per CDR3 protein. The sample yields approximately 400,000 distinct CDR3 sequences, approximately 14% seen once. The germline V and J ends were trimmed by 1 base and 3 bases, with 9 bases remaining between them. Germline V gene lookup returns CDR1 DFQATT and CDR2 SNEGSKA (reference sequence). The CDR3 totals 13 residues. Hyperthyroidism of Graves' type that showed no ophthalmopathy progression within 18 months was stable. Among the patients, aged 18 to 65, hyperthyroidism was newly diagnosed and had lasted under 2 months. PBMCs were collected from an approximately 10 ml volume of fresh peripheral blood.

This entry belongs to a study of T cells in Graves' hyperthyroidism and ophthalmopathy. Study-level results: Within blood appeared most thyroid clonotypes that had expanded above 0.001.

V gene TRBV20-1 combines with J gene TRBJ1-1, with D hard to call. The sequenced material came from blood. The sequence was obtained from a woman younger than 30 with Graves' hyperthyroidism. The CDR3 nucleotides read TGCAGTGCTAGAGGGGTTAGGGACACTGAAGCTTTCTTT. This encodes CSARGVRDTEAFF.